The following is a T cell receptor beta chain sequence with its context. This may arise from a read error, as a much more abundant clone is one base away. Blood RNA came from unsorted whole blood; germline DNA was also extracted. The data are from a study of tumor-infiltrating lymphocytes in primary liver carcinoma. Study context: Subjects consisted of male and female patients aged 30 to 69 years.

The CDR3 consists of 13 residues. CDR1 is MNHEY and CDR2 is SVGEGT in the germline V gene. TCR beta cDNA came from about 450 ng total RNA, primed with a constant-region primer. ARM-PCR, slightly modified, supplied the TCR beta libraries through three nested multiplex PCR rounds. TRBV1-TRBV30 forward primers paired with a C-beta reverse primer drove the first two PCR rounds, 10 cycles each. TCRdb re-called the multiplex PCR reads through MiXCR, storing one row per CDR3 protein. The sample carries fewer than 400,000 distinct CDR3 sequences, over 55% recorded once. V gene TRBV6-2 or TRBV6-3 combines with J gene TRBJ2-7; TRBD2 aligns across 8 bases. This sequence originates from a man aged 35-49 years with primary liver carcinoma and hepatitis B virus infection. The sample comprised peripheral blood. The DNA for the CDR3 is TGTGCCAGCAGTTACGGCCCGCGGGGGGAGCAGCACTTC. This gives the protein CASSYGPRGEQHF.